These 32 T cell receptor beta chains originate from one sample sequenced in a study of T cells in Graves' hyperthyroidism and ophthalmopathy. RNA transcripts yielded amplified TCR beta CDR3 regions. With the HTBI primer set, the TCR CDR3 went through a first round of RT-PCR. TCRdb re-derived calls from the multiplex PCR reads in MiXCR, one entry per CDR3 protein. The table lists about 840,000 distinct CDR3 sequences, 38% of them singletons. Input material: blood. The receptors were gathered from a young man with Graves' hyperthyroidism.

This clonotype was observed many times. The chain employs TRBV7-2 and TRBJ1-4, with 9 bases that match TRBD1. The CDR3 totals 15 residues. V gave up 5 bases and J gave up 8 bases; unmatched junction bases: 9. Looked up from germline, CDR1 is SGHTA and CDR2 is FQGNSA. CDR3 DNA: TGTGCCAGCAGCCCTAGGACAGGGGAGTACGAAAAACTGTTTTTT. The encoded protein is CASSPRTGEYEKLFF.

V and J are TRBV2 and TRBJ1-6; D gene ambiguous. The CDR3 is 15 residues long. Germline V gene data show CDR1 as SNHLY and CDR2 as FYNNEI. Trimming stripped 3 bases from V and 7 bases from J, with 13 bases between. CDR3 region: CASSDRVGSNSPLHF. The CDR3 nucleotides are TGTGCCAGCAGTGATAGGGTGGGGTCGAATTCACCCCTCCACTTT.

The V and J genes are TRBV12-3 or TRBV12-4 and TRBJ1-5, with D hard to call. V lost 4 bases, J lost 5 bases, and 12 bases lay in between. CDR3 size: 14 residues. The CDR3 spells CASSSSSVYQPQHF. For the CDR3, the DNA is TGTGCCAGCAGTTCGTCTTCAGTGTATCAGCCCCAGCATTTT.

As to this clonotype: A clone one base away is much larger, so this may be a read error. This chain links TRBV29-1 with TRBJ1-5, with D tentatively TRBD1 (6 bases). This CDR3 is built from 14 residues. The V end lost 4 bases, the J end lost 4 bases, and 14 bases lay between the germline ends. The germline CDR1 and CDR2 sequences are SQVTM and ANQGSEA. CDR3 loop: CSVGTGNANQPQHF. CDR3 sequence (DNA): TGCAGCGTTGGAACAGGGAATGCGAATCAGCCCCAGCATTTT.

The chain uses TRBV7-2 and TRBJ1-6; D may be TRBD1 (6 bases). There are 18 residues in the CDR3. Trimming stripped 5 bases from V and 8 bases from J, with 25 bases between. Germline loops: CDR1 SGHTA, CDR2 FQGNSA. For the CDR3, the DNA is TGTGCCAGCAGCCATTTCGCCGCACAGGGAGGGGAGGATTCACCCCTCCACTTT. Amino acids: CASSHFAAQGGEDSPLHF. The full variable domain, with the rest looked up from reference TRBV7-2 and TRBJ1-6, is GAGVSQSPSNKVTEKGKDVELRCDPISGHTALYWYRQSLGQGLEFLIYFQGNSAPDKSGLPSDRFSAERTGGSVSTLTIQRTQQEDSAVYLCASSHFAAQGGEDSPLHFGNGTRLTVT.

The rearrangement uses TRBV4-1 and TRBJ1-4; D is uncertain. Germline V gene lookup returns CDR1 MGHRA and CDR2 YSYEKL. The CDR3 is 14 residues long. Trimming pared 1 base from V and 7 bases from J, leaving 10 bases between. For the CDR3, the DNA is TGCGCCAGCAGCCAAGGGCCAGTGAGTGAAAAACTGTTTTTT. Translated: CASSQGPVSEKLFF.

This clonotype was detected ten times or more. The chain combines TRBV5-6 with TRBJ2-2; 14 positions match TRBD2. Germline CDR1 reads SGHDT; CDR2 reads YYEEEE. Trimming at V came to 4 bases and at J to 3 bases, leaving 5 bases not matched to a gene. CDR3 size: 17 residues. Here the CDR3 reads CASSPGLAGDDTGELFF. For the CDR3, the DNA is TGTGCCAGCAGCCCGGGACTAGCGGGAGACGACACCGGGGAGCTGTTTTTT.

The genes are TRBV5-4 and TRBJ2-7, with TRBD2 matching 12 bases. The CDR3 consists of 16 residues. The ends lost 1 base at V and 4 bases at J; junction bases unmatched: 6. The germline V gene has CDR1 SGHNT and CDR2 YYREEE (reference sequence). As DNA, the CDR3 is TGTGCCAGCAGCTTGAAAAAGACTAGCGGGAGTTACGAGCAGTACTTC. This translates into CASSLKKTSGSYEQYF.

This clonotype was detected many times. This chain joins TRBV29-1 and TRBJ2-7; 9 bases are shared with TRBD1. J lost 2 bases, V lost 5 bases, and 1 base had no gene match. The CDR3 spans 12 residues. CDR1 and CDR2 (germline): SQVTM, ANQGSEA. The CDR3 sequence is CSVNRGPYEQYF. The CDR3 coding sequence is TGCAGCGTTAACAGGGGGCCCTACGAGCAGTACTTC.

In nucleotides, the CDR3 is TGCGCCAGCAGCCAATGGGACAGGGACAACGAGCAGTACTTC. Translated, it gives CASSQWDRDNEQYF. The genes are TRBV4-1 and TRBJ2-7; 9 nucleotides line up with TRBD1. The CDR3 runs 14 residues. Germline CDR1 is MGHRA and CDR2 is YSYEKL. J was trimmed by 5 bases and V by 2 bases; bases with no gene match: 4.

Details on this clonotype: Only one base separates this from a far larger clonotype, so it likely reflects a read error. This sequence joins TRBV12-3 or TRBV12-4 and TRBJ1-5, with D unresolved. The CDR3 contains 11 residues. Trimming removed 1 base at V and 7 bases at J, with 2 bases between. The CDR3 DNA follows: TGTGCCAGCAGTTTAGAACAGCCCCAGCATTTT. Translated: CASSLEQPQHF.

There are many counts of this clonotype. The chain's CDR3 is CATSTQSGLGNEKLFF. The CDR3 DNA follows: TGTGCCACCAGCACCCAATCAGGGTTGGGTAATGAAAAACTGTTTTTT. V is TRBV15 and J is TRBJ1-4; possible D gene TRBD1, 5 bases. The CDR3 runs to 16 residues. Germline loops: CDR1 LNHNV, CDR2 YYDKDF (reference sequence). V was pared by 4 bases and J by 4 bases, with 16 bases between.

The V gene is TRBV7-2, the J gene TRBJ2-6; 7 bases are a match to TRBD1. The CDR3 consists of 18 residues. The germline gives CDR1 SGHTA, CDR2 FQGNSA. V shed 5 bases and J 3 bases; nucleotides not matched to a gene: 13. The chain's CDR3 is CASSQEGGGLGGANVLTF. CDR3 DNA sequence: TGTGCCAGCAGCCAAGAAGGGGGCGGTCTGGGTGGGGCCAACGTCCTGACTTTC.

This chain links TRBV11-3 with TRBJ2-7, with 11 bases aligning to TRBD1. The trim removed 1 base at V and 6 bases at J, leaving 5 bases unmatched. The CDR3 has 15 amino acids. Germline V lookup: CDR1 SGHNT, CDR2 YENEEA. In DNA, the CDR3 is TGTGCCAGCAGCTTAGGTACCGGGACAGGGGGCGAGCAGTACTTC. Protein sequence: CASSLGTGTGGEQYF.

The V gene is TRBV9, the J gene TRBJ2-7; 11 positions match TRBD2. Germline CDR1 SGDLS, CDR2 YYNGEE. V lost 4 bases to trimming and J lost 4 bases; unmatched junction nucleotides: 10. CDR3 length: 16 amino acids. The CDR3 sequence is CASSQGSGGAFYEQYF. For the CDR3, the DNA is TGTGCCAGCAGCCAAGGTAGCGGGGGGGCATTTTACGAGCAGTACTTC.

This chain uses TRBV9 with TRBJ2-5; D is undetermined. Trimming took 4 bases from V and 5 from J, leaving 12 bases between them. This CDR3 is built from 13 residues. CDR1 is SGDLS and CDR2 is YYNGEE in the germline V gene. The CDR3, as DNA: TGTGCCAGCAGCCCCGGAGACCGGGAGACCCAGTACTTC. Encoded protein: CASSPGDRETQYF.

Only a few counts were recorded for this clonotype. This rearrangement joins TRBV7-9 to TRBJ1-6; D might be TRBD1 (5 bases). With 5 bases removed from V and 7 bases from J, the gap between germline ends came to 18 bases. Germline V CDR1 and CDR2: SEHNR, FQNEAQ (reference sequence). This CDR3 comprises 16 residues. CDR3 residues: CASSLSTGALNSPLHF. As DNA, the CDR3 is TGTGCCAGCAGCCTCAGTACAGGTGCTCTCAATTCACCCCTCCACTTT.

This clonotype came up a few times. The chain couples TRBV6-5 to TRBJ1-2; 7 nucleotides match TRBD1. The J segment lost 0 bases and the V segment lost 5 bases, leaving 6 bases of the junction unmatched. Germline CDR1 is MNHEY and CDR2 is SVGAGI. CDR3 length: 15 residues. CDR3 in amino acids: CASSPTGTANYGYTF. CDR3 nucleotides: TGTGCCAGCAGTCCAACTGGGACAGCTAACTATGGCTACACCTTC.

Many counts were recorded for this clonotype. This chain joins TRBV29-1 and TRBJ1-1; 8 nucleotides agree with TRBD1. J gave up 6 bases and V 2 bases, and 2 bases lay outside the gene matches. CDR1 and CDR2 (germline): SQVTM, ANQGSEA. There are 12 residues in the CDR3. CDR3 region: CSVEPGQAEAFF. The CDR3 DNA reads TGCAGCGTTGAACCGGGACAGGCTGAAGCTTTCTTT.

This clonotype was observed a handful of times. The CDR3 reads CASSAVLAPGANVLTF. The CDR3 DNA reads TGTGCCAGTAGTGCCGTACTAGCCCCTGGGGCCAACGTCCTGACTTTC. This chain connects TRBV19 to TRBJ2-6; possibly TRBD2 for D (6 bases). CDR1 is LNHDA, CDR2 SQIVND, per germline (reference sequence). The CDR3 runs 16 residues. V lost 5 bases, J lost 2 bases, and 13 bases lay in between.

This clonotype has more than one count but fewer than ten. The J gene is TRBJ2-7, the V gene TRBV12-3 or TRBV12-4, with TRBD1 matching over 10 bases. The CDR3 contains 15 residues. With V trimmed by 6 bases and J by 6 bases, 11 bases remained unmatched. Here the CDR3 DNA reads TGTGCCAGCAGCGAAAGGACAGGGGGAGGGAGCGAGCAGTACTTC. Translated, it gives CASSERTGGGSEQYF.

Ten or more counts support this clonotype. The chain is built from TRBV15 and TRBJ1-1; maybe TRBD1 (5 bases). This CDR3 has 15 amino acids. V lost 0 bases and J 4 bases, leaving 12 bases between the germline ends. Germline assignment: CDR1 LNHNV and CDR2 YYDKDF (reference sequence). CDR3 protein: CATSRDLQGGTEAFF. CDR3 DNA: TGTGCCACCAGCAGAGATCTGCAGGGAGGCACTGAAGCTTTCTTT.

The genes are TRBV7-6 and TRBJ2-5, with D tentatively TRBD2 (5 bases). V was trimmed by 7 bases and J by 9 bases, leaving 27 bases between them. Germline CDR1 is SGHVS and CDR2 is FNYEAQ. The CDR3 spans 16 residues. CDR3 sequence (DNA): TGTGCCAGCAACTCCCTAAAAGGGCAATTCGGGGAGCCCCAGTACTTC. This codes for CASNSLKGQFGEPQYF.

This sequence joins TRBV9 and TRBJ1-1, with a tentative D call TRBD1 (6 bases). With 4 bases removed from V and 8 bases from J, the gap between germline ends came to 18 bases. Germline-derived CDR1 and CDR2 are SGDLS and YYNGEE. This CDR3 spans 14 amino acids. In nucleotides, the CDR3 is TGTGCCAGCAGCCGAGCTTTTAGGGACATCGAAGCTTTCTTT. Translated, it gives CASSRAFRDIEAFF.

This clonotype was picked up many times. This rearrangement joins TRBV29-1 to TRBJ2-2, with 7 positions matching TRBD2. This CDR3 has 12 amino acids. Looked up from germline, CDR1 is SQVTM and CDR2 is ANQGSEA. The ends lost 6 bases at V and 5 bases at J; junction bases unmatched: 3. The CDR3 nucleotides are TGCAGCGTCGACGGGGGGACCGGGGAGCTGTTTTTT. Amino acids: CSVDGGTGELFF.

The chain uses TRBV20-1 and TRBJ1-1, with D perhaps TRBD1 (5 bases). The CDR3 totals 11 residues. Per the germline V gene, CDR1 is DFQATT and CDR2 is SNEGSKA (reference sequence). Trimming cost V 6 bases and J 6 bases, with 11 bases left between them. CDR3 in DNA: TGCAGTGCCCCTGGGGGGGCTGAAGCTTTCTTT. Its translation: CSAPGGAEAFF.

The chain joins TRBV24-1 to TRBJ2-2, with 7 bases that match TRBD1. This CDR3 has 14 residues. V lost 7 bases and J lost 6; bases outside the gene matches: 7. Per germline, CDR1 KGHDR and CDR2 SFDVKD. Written as DNA, the CDR3 is TGTGCCACCAGCGGCCTGCAGGGGGCCGGGGAGCTGTTTTTT. Protein: CATSGLQGAGELFF.

V usage is TRBV6-1 and J usage is TRBJ2-5, with 11 bases matching TRBD1. The CDR3 has 13 amino acids. Germline loops: CDR1 MNHNS, CDR2 SASEGT. The J segment lost 4 bases and the V segment lost 10 bases, leaving 5 bases of the junction unmatched. The CDR3 reads CATKDRGRETQYF. The CDR3 DNA reads TGTGCCACCAAGGACAGGGGGCGAGAGACCCAGTACTTC.

The chain joins TRBV2 to TRBJ2-7, with D perhaps matching TRBD1 or TRBD2 (5 bases each). CDR1 SNHLY and CDR2 FYNNEI come from the germline V gene. CDR3 length: 15 residues. V was shortened by 1 base and J by 2 bases, with 12 bases between the two germline ends. CDR3 sequence: CASSEGDPMTYEQYF. CDR3 nucleotides: TGTGCCAGCAGTGAAGGGGACCCGATGACCTACGAGCAGTACTTC.

The chain recombines TRBV25-1 with TRBJ2-1; weak D call: TRBD2 (5 bases). V was shortened by 1 base and J by 7 bases, with 5 bases between the two germline ends. Germline loops: CDR1 MGHDK, CDR2 SYGVNS. The CDR3 has 12 amino acids. The CDR3 DNA sequence: TGTGCCAGCAGTGAATTAGCGAATGAGCAGTTCTTC. It translates to CASSELANEQFF.

This clonotype was detected ten times or more. The chain recombines TRBV6-5 with TRBJ1-6; D is undetermined. The CDR3 has 13 residues. From germline, CDR1 is MNHEY and CDR2 SVGAGI. Trimming removed 2 bases from V and 7 bases from J, with 6 bases in between. The CDR3, as DNA: TGTGCCAGCAGTTACATGGGGAATTCACCCCTCCACTTT. Its translation is CASSYMGNSPLHF.

The table lists this clonotype with a count of one. This chain links TRBV29-1 with TRBJ1-1, with 10 bases lining up with TRBD1. Germline V gene data show CDR1 as SQVTM and CDR2 as ANQGSEA. The V gene end was trimmed by 6 bases and the J gene end by 4 bases; junction bases not matched to a gene: 5. The CDR3 sequence is 13 residues long. CDR3 protein: CSVVGQGTTEAFF. The DNA of the CDR3 is TGCAGCGTCGTGGGACAGGGGACCACTGAAGCTTTCTTT.